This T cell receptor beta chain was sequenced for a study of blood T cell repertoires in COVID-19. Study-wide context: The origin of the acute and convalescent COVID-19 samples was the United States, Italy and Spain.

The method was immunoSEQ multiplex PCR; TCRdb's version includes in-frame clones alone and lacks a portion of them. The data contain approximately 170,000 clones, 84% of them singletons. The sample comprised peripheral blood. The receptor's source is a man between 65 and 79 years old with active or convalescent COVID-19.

The CDR3 protein is CATSGGGGLDNEQFF. The CDR3 DNA is TGTGCCACCAGTGGGGGCGGGGGCCTGGACAATGAGCAGTTCTTC. The genes are TRBV24-1 and TRBJ2-1, with D tentatively TRBD2 (7 bases). The CDR3 is 15 residues long. V lost 5 bases to trimming and J lost 5 bases, with 15 bases between them. Germline-derived CDR1 and CDR2 are KGHDR and SFDVKD.